A selection of T cell receptor beta chains follows, all from one sample in a study of CD8 T cells in Susac syndrome. TCRdb reprocessed the immunoSEQ multiplex PCR reads via MiXCR and lists one record per CDR3 protein. The repertoire consists of 190,000 or so distinct CDR3 sequences, with about 95% occurring once and the leading ten covering 0.093%. The specimen sequenced was CD4+ T cells from PBMCs. The receptors stem from a human donor with multiple sclerosis. Each CDR3 is given with its conserved first and last residue. Each record gives: clone size, D gene, V gene, J gene, CDR3 DNA, CDR3 protein. D genes are given only for firm matches. Clone size, where shown, is once, few, many, or a class for clones that have expanded.

clone_size: -; d_call: -; v_call: TRBV4-2; j_call: TRBJ2-5; cdr3_nt: TGTGCCAGCAACTACGGGGGTAACCAAGAGACCCAGTACTTC; cdr3_aa: CASNYGGNQETQYF
clone_size: -; d_call: -; v_call: TRBV12-3/TRBV12-4; j_call: TRBJ2-7; cdr3_nt: TGTGCCAGCAGTTTAGCGCGGGGGACAGGTTTCTACGAGCAGTACTTC; cdr3_aa: CASSLARGTGFYEQYF
clone_size: -; d_call: TRBD2; v_call: TRBV5-1; j_call: TRBJ2-1; cdr3_nt: TGCGCCAGCAGCTCTCCGGGACTAGCGAACGTCAATGAGCAGTTCTTC; cdr3_aa: CASSSPGLANVNEQFF
clone_size: -; d_call: TRBD1; v_call: TRBV14; j_call: TRBJ1-2; cdr3_nt: TGTGCCAGCAGCCCTGGGACAGCAGCTAACTATGGCTACACCTTC; cdr3_aa: CASSPGTAANYGYTF
clone_size: once; d_call: -; v_call: TRBV9; j_call: TRBJ1-2; cdr3_nt: TGTGCCAGCAGCCCGGACACGGGCTATGGCTACACCTTC; cdr3_aa: CASSPDTGYGYTF
clone_size: once; d_call: -; v_call: TRBV29-1; j_call: TRBJ2-5; cdr3_nt: TGCAGCGTCCTCCCTCTCCAGCCCACAGGTGGGACCCAGTACTTC; cdr3_aa: CSVLPLQPTGGTQYF
clone_size: -; d_call: -; v_call: TRBV27; j_call: TRBJ2-1; cdr3_nt: TGTGCCAGCAGTTGGAGGGGGAGAGCTCCCTACAATGAGCAGTTCTTC; cdr3_aa: CASSWRGRAPYNEQFF
clone_size: -; d_call: -; v_call: TRBV14; j_call: TRBJ1-1; cdr3_nt: TGTGCCAGCAGCCAAAGGGTCCTGAACACTGAAGCTTTCTTT; cdr3_aa: CASSQRVLNTEAFF
clone_size: -; d_call: -; v_call: TRBV29-1; j_call: TRBJ2-7; cdr3_nt: TGCAGCGTTGTAGGCCCGCCCTACGAGCAGTACTTC; cdr3_aa: CSVVGPPYEQYF
clone_size: -; d_call: -; v_call: TRBV24-1; j_call: TRBJ2-3; cdr3_nt: TGTGCCACCTCTAATAGTACGCAGTATTTT; cdr3_aa: CATSNSTQYF
clone_size: -; d_call: -; v_call: TRBV12-3/TRBV12-4; j_call: TRBJ2-1; cdr3_nt: TGTGCCAGCAGTTTGACAGGATACAATGAGCAGTTCTTC; cdr3_aa: CASSLTGYNEQFF
clone_size: -; d_call: TRBD2; v_call: TRBV29-1; j_call: TRBJ2-1; cdr3_nt: TGCAGCGTTGACCCGCGGGAGTCCTACAATGAGCAGTTCTTC; cdr3_aa: CSVDPRESYNEQFF
clone_size: -; d_call: -; v_call: TRBV5-6; j_call: TRBJ2-7; cdr3_nt: TGTGCCAGCAGCGGAAAACAGACCTACGAGCAGTACTTC; cdr3_aa: CASSGKQTYEQYF
clone_size: -; d_call: TRBD2; v_call: TRBV29-1; j_call: TRBJ2-1; cdr3_nt: TGCAGCGTTGGAGGGACTAGCGGGAGTGGTGAGCAGTTCTTC; cdr3_aa: CSVGGTSGSGEQFF
clone_size: -; d_call: TRBD1; v_call: TRBV27; j_call: TRBJ1-6; cdr3_nt: TGTGCCAGCAGTGCAGGACAGGGTCGTAATTCACCCCTCCACTTT; cdr3_aa: CASSAGQGRNSPLHF
clone_size: -; d_call: -; v_call: TRBV24-1; j_call: TRBJ2-2; cdr3_nt: TGTGCCACCAGTGACCCCTCCGTCGGGGGCTATCCCGGGGAGCTGTTTTTT; cdr3_aa: CATSDPSVGGYPGELFF
clone_size: -; d_call: -; v_call: TRBV4-1; j_call: TRBJ2-5; cdr3_nt: TGCGCCAGCAGCCAAGATGGGTTCCAAGAGACCCAGTACTTC; cdr3_aa: CASSQDGFQETQYF
clone_size: -; d_call: TRBD2; v_call: TRBV24-1; j_call: TRBJ2-1; cdr3_nt: TGTGCCACCAGTGACCGGGGACTAGCGGCCTACAATGAGCAGTTCTTC; cdr3_aa: CATSDRGLAAYNEQFF
clone_size: -; d_call: -; v_call: TRBV5-4; j_call: TRBJ1-2; cdr3_nt: TGTGCCAGCAGCTTGGGCAGAGATACCTATGGCTACACCTTC; cdr3_aa: CASSLGRDTYGYTF
clone_size: -; d_call: TRBD2; v_call: TRBV7-9; j_call: TRBJ2-1; cdr3_nt: TGTGCCAGCCCCCCGTCGGTAGCGGGGGGTAATGAGCAGTTCTTC; cdr3_aa: CASPPSVAGGNEQFF
clone_size: -; d_call: TRBD1; v_call: TRBV12-3/TRBV12-4; j_call: TRBJ1-2; cdr3_nt: TGTGCCAGCAGTTTCGGACAGGGAGGCTATGGCTACACCTTC; cdr3_aa: CASSFGQGGYGYTF
clone_size: -; d_call: TRBD1; v_call: TRBV9; j_call: TRBJ1-2; cdr3_nt: TGTGCCAGCAGCGTAATGTCCAGGGGGCTTGGCTACACCTTC; cdr3_aa: CASSVMSRGLGYTF
clone_size: once; d_call: -; v_call: TRBV29-1; j_call: TRBJ1-4; cdr3_nt: TGCAGCGTAGGCTCACCGCAGAAGGAAAAACTGTTTTTT; cdr3_aa: CSVGSPQKEKLFF
clone_size: -; d_call: TRBD1; v_call: TRBV5-4; j_call: TRBJ2-7; cdr3_nt: TGTGCCAGCAGCTCGCCTTCTGGACAGGGGTTCGAGCAGTACTTC; cdr3_aa: CASSSPSGQGFEQYF
clone_size: -; d_call: -; v_call: TRBV20-1; j_call: TRBJ2-7; cdr3_nt: TGCAGTGCTAGAGATCAGAGGGGGGGCGCGGTCGAGCAGTACTTC; cdr3_aa: CSARDQRGGAVEQYF
clone_size: once; d_call: -; v_call: TRBV20-1; j_call: TRBJ1-5; cdr3_nt: TGCAGTGCCCTTGGGAGGGGCAATCAGCCCCAGCATTTT; cdr3_aa: CSALGRGNQPQHF
clone_size: -; d_call: -; v_call: TRBV5-6; j_call: TRBJ1-2; cdr3_nt: TGTGCCAGCAGCGGCCTTTGGGGGAAGAACTATGGCTACACCTTC; cdr3_aa: CASSGLWGKNYGYTF
clone_size: -; d_call: -; v_call: TRBV5-6; j_call: TRBJ2-7; cdr3_nt: TGTGCCAGCGGGCGGGCGGGACCCGAGCAGTACTTC; cdr3_aa: CASGRAGPEQYF
clone_size: -; d_call: -; v_call: TRBV30; j_call: TRBJ2-6; cdr3_nt: TGTGCCTGGAGTTTCGTCGGCCCCGGGGCCAACGTCCTGACTTTC; cdr3_aa: CAWSFVGPGANVLTF
clone_size: -; d_call: TRBD2; v_call: TRBV5-6; j_call: TRBJ2-6; cdr3_nt: TGTGCCAGCAGCTTCCCCGGGGGGTCCGGGGCCAACGTCCTGACTTTC; cdr3_aa: CASSFPGGSGANVLTF